The rows below give T cell receptor beta chains drawn from one sample of a study of cytomegalovirus exposure and HLA in healthy donors. The assay was immunoSEQ multiplex PCR, and TCRdb's table has in-frame clones only and misses some. The sample has 55,000 to 70,000 clones, 90% to 95% seen once. Sequenced material: PBMCs. The receptors here all came from a woman aged 25-40 years in good health and CMV-seronegative. Each CDR3 is given with its conserved first and last residue. Fields, in order: V gene, J gene, CDR3 length, CDR3 protein.

V gene: TRBV2
J gene: TRBJ2-2
CDR3 length: 19
CDR3 protein: CASSEFLLYGRSVGGELFF

V gene: TRBV5-8
J gene: TRBJ2-7
CDR3 length: 14
CDR3 protein: CASSPRAGGVEQYF

V gene: TRBV27
J gene: TRBJ1-2
CDR3 length: 13
CDR3 protein: CASSLSGANGYTF

V gene: TRBV5-1
J gene: TRBJ2-1
CDR3 length: 15
CDR3 protein: CASSLGQGSYNEQFF

V gene: TRBV28
J gene: TRBJ1-4
CDR3 length: 14
CDR3 protein: CASTSLYADEKLFF

V gene: TRBV9
J gene: TRBJ2-1
CDR3 length: 17
CDR3 protein: CASSVGSGGIRLDEQFF

V gene: TRBV6-1
J gene: TRBJ2-7
CDR3 length: 15
CDR3 protein: CASSDGLAGNGEQYF

V gene: TRBV11-2
J gene: TRBJ1-1
CDR3 length: 13
CDR3 protein: CASSLVQNTEAFF

V gene: TRBV11-2
J gene: TRBJ1-4
CDR3 length: 18
CDR3 protein: CASSFRKGQGFLDEKLFF

V gene: TRBV28
J gene: TRBJ2-7
CDR3 length: 16
CDR3 protein: CASSPNRREGLSEQYF

V gene: TRBV5-5
J gene: TRBJ1-1
CDR3 length: 14
CDR3 protein: CASSFGLGSTEAFF

V gene: TRBV29-1
J gene: TRBJ2-1
CDR3 length: 11
CDR3 protein: CSSPTPGGQFF

V gene: TRBV28
J gene: TRBJ2-7
CDR3 length: 16
CDR3 protein: CASSFSLAATTYEQYF

V gene: TRBV10-3
J gene: TRBJ2-1
CDR3 length: 14
CDR3 protein: CAISLAGGKNEQFF

V gene: TRBV5-1
J gene: TRBJ2-3
CDR3 length: 15
CDR3 protein: CASSLDRARGYTQYF